One sample yielded the 26 T cell receptor beta chains listed below, sequenced in a study of technical replicates of blood from a few donors. Data came from immunoSEQ multiplex PCR; TCRdb stores just in-frame clones and leaves some out. The table lists tens of thousands of clones, 81% of them singletons, with around 3.9% in the top ten. What was sequenced was PBMCs. The receptors were sampled from a human donor in good health. Some clones in this sample may be carry-over from other donors' samples.

This chain connects TRBV11-3 to TRBJ2-5, with 12 bases matching TRBD2. The CDR3 spans 17 residues. Germline V lookup: CDR1 SGHNT, CDR2 YENEEA. The trim removed 5 bases at V and 1 base at J, leaving 8 bases unmatched. Here the CDR3 DNA reads TGTGCCAGCAGCCCGGGGACTAGCGGGCTCCTCCAAGAGACCCAGTACTTC. Protein product: CASSPGTSGLLQETQYF.

The rearrangement links TRBV30 to TRBJ1-4; a possible D gene is TRBD1 (5 bases). Germline CDR1 is GTSNPN and CDR2 is SVGIG (reference sequence). The ends were cut back, 2 bases at V and 6 bases at J, with 16 bases in the middle. The CDR3 loop spans 15 amino acids. The CDR3 is CAWSPRGPLDEKLFF. CDR3 nucleotides: TGTGCCTGGAGTCCTAGGGGTCCCCTAGATGAAAAACTGTTTTTT.

The rearrangement links TRBV28 to TRBJ1-5; D not resolved. The ends were cut back, 10 bases at V and 2 bases at J, with 18 bases in the middle. CDR3 length equals 15 residues. Per the germline V gene, CDR1 is MDHEN and CDR2 is SYDVKM. The CDR3 sequence is CATFTKAGGNQPQHF. DNA for the CDR3: TGTGCCACTTTTACCAAGGCGGGCGGCAATCAGCCCCAGCATTTT. The full variable domain, completed using reference TRBV28 and TRBJ1-5, is DVKVTQSSRYLVKRTGEKVFLECVQDMDHENMFWYRQDPGLGLRLIYFSYDVKMKEKGDIPEGYSVSREKKERFSLILESASTNQTSMYLCATFTKAGGNQPQHFGDGTRLSIL.

This sequence joins TRBV11-2 and TRBJ2-1; 9 bases align to TRBD1. The CDR3 contains 13 residues. Trimming took 1 base from V and 12 from J; bases not matched to a gene: 4. Germline values: CDR1 SGHAT, CDR2 FQNNGV. The CDR3 DNA sequence: TGTGCCAGCAGCTTAGGGGACAGGGTTGGGCAGTTCTTC. Translated, it gives CASSLGDRVGQFF.

The CDR3 coding sequence is TGCGCCAGCAGCCCAGGGCCGCCGGACGTCTATGGCTACACCTTC. Protein product: CASSPGPPDVYGYTF. The chain links TRBV4-1 to TRBJ1-2, with D possibly matching TRBD1 (5 bases). The V gene lost 4 bases and the J gene lost 4 bases, with 16 bases spanning the gap. The CDR3 has 15 amino acids. Germline lookup yields CDR1 MGHRA and CDR2 YSYEKL.

This clone was seen only once. V and J are TRBV2 and TRBJ2-2; maybe TRBD2 (5 bases). Trimming took 3 bases from V and 4 from J, leaving 9 bases between them. Germline CDR1 SNHLY, CDR2 FYNNEI. The length of the CDR3 is 14 residues. The CDR3 reads CASSEIGSTGELFF. CDR3 DNA sequence: TGTGCCAGCAGTGAGATAGGGAGCACCGGGGAGCTGTTTTTT.

The rearrangement joins TRBV4-1 to TRBJ2-5, with 8 bases lining up with TRBD2. V lost 3 bases to trimming and J lost 2 bases; unmatched junction nucleotides: 11. The CDR3 spans 17 residues. Germline-derived CDR1 and CDR2 are MGHRA and YSYEKL. The CDR3 sequence: CASSHPIGGGKQETQYF. The DNA of the CDR3 is TGCGCCAGCAGCCATCCCATAGGCGGGGGGAAACAAGAGACCCAGTACTTC.

The rearrangement links TRBV11-3 to TRBJ2-5; no reliable D call. The ends were cut back, 3 bases at V and 5 bases at J, with 10 bases in the middle. This CDR3 region has 13 residues. Germline lookup yields CDR1 SGHNT and CDR2 YENEEA. CDR3 DNA: TGTGCCAGCAGCTTGAGGCCTGGGGAGACCCAGTACTTC. It translates to CASSLRPGETQYF.

The chain recombines TRBV19 with TRBJ2-3, with D perhaps TRBD2 (6 bases). CDR3 length: 14 residues. The V end lost 3 bases, the J end lost 6 bases, and 13 bases lay between the germline ends. Germline CDR1 reads LNHDA; CDR2 reads SQIVND (reference sequence). DNA of the CDR3: TGTGCCAGTAGTATTTTAAATAGCGGTGATACGCAGTATTTT. Its protein product is CASSILNSGDTQYF.

Only a few counts were recorded for this clone. The chain carries TRBV9 and TRBJ2-3; D is perhaps TRBD2 (6 bases). There are 15 residues in the CDR3. From germline, CDR1 is SGDLS and CDR2 YYNGEE. Trimming removed 3 bases from V and 5 bases from J, with 16 bases in between. As DNA, the CDR3 is TGTGCCAGCAGCGCAAGACTAACGGGGGAAGATACGCAGTATTTT. Protein sequence: CASSARLTGEDTQYF.

The chain joins TRBV2 to TRBJ1-5, with a weak D call TRBD1 (5 bases). Germline assignment: CDR1 SNHLY and CDR2 FYNNEI. Trimming stripped 7 bases from V and 1 base from J, with 14 bases between. There are 15 residues in the CDR3. The CDR3 coding sequence is TGTGCCAGCAAGGGCGGGGACGGGAGCAATCAGCCCCAGCATTTT. Translation: CASKGGDGSNQPQHF.

V is TRBV20-1 and J is TRBJ2-1, with D possibly TRBD2 on 6 matching bases. The V gene's germline CDR1 is DFQATT and CDR2 SNEGSKA (reference sequence). V dropped 3 bases and J dropped 9 bases, with 9 bases sitting between them. CDR3 size: 11 residues. The CDR3 is CSASREVEQFF. Here the CDR3 DNA reads TGCAGTGCTAGCAGGGAGGTTGAGCAGTTCTTC.

The V gene is TRBV6-5, the J gene TRBJ2-7; 7 bases are shared with TRBD1. The CDR3 consists of 15 residues. V was pared by 4 bases and J by 4 bases, with 10 bases of the junction left unmatched. Germline V lookup: CDR1 MNHEY, CDR2 SVGAGI. DNA of the CDR3: TGTGCCAGCAGTTCCTTCCGGGACAGAATTTACGAGCAGTACTTC. Its protein is CASSSFRDRIYEQYF.

The genes are TRBV1 and TRBJ1-5. TRBV1 is deemed a pseudogene. The CDR3 contains 15 residues. CDR3 in amino acids: CTSSQHEGLRQPQHF. For the CDR3, the DNA is TGCACCAGCAGCCAACATGAGGGTCTTCGTCAGCCCCAGCATTTT.

Only a few counts were recorded for this clone. V usage is TRBV2 and J usage is TRBJ1-6; D gene ambiguous. CDR1 and CDR2 (germline): SNHLY, FYNNEI. The CDR3 extends over 15 amino acids. Trimming removed 3 bases at V and 6 bases at J, with 12 bases between. CDR3 protein: CASSDTGRSNSPLHF. In DNA, the CDR3 is TGTGCCAGCAGTGATACGGGGAGGAGTAATTCACCCCTCCACTTT.

The rearrangement joins TRBV6-6 to TRBJ1-2; D is undetermined. V was trimmed by 4 bases and J by 7 bases, leaving 10 bases between them. The CDR3 covers 12 residues. The germline gives CDR1 MNHNY, CDR2 SVGAGI (reference sequence). CDR3 loop: CASSSGLGGYTF. CDR3 nucleotides: TGTGCCAGCAGTTCCGGACTGGGTGGCTACACCTTC.

The J gene is TRBJ1-1, the V gene TRBV18; 9 nucleotides line up with TRBD1. The CDR3 is made up of 16 amino acids. CDR1 KGHSH and CDR2 LQKENI come from the germline V gene. With V trimmed by 2 bases and J by 5 bases, 9 bases remained unmatched. CDR3 coding DNA: TGTGCCAGCTCACCAGTCGTACAGGGGGCTGTAACTGAAGCTTTCTTT. Amino acid sequence: CASSPVVQGAVTEAFF.

The rearrangement joins TRBV10-1 to TRBJ2-3; D is unclear. The V and J ends lost 7 bases and 1 base respectively, with 12 bases between them. Germline CDR1 and CDR2: WNHNN and SYGVQD (reference sequence). The CDR3 runs to 14 residues. The CDR3 here is CASKESECTDTQYF. The CDR3 region has the DNA TGCGCCAGCAAGGAATCGGAGTGCACAGATACGCAGTATTTT.

The V gene is TRBV7-6, the J gene TRBJ1-5; no definite D call. There are 14 residues in the CDR3. Between the trimmed V and J ends, which lost 5 bases and 2 bases, there was a span of 10 bases. Germline loops: CDR1 SGHVS, CDR2 FNYEAQ. The CDR3 reads CASSGRVGNQPQHF. In DNA form, the CDR3 reads TGTGCCAGCAGCGGCCGGGTCGGCAATCAGCCCCAGCATTTT. The full variable domain, completed using reference TRBV7-6 and TRBJ1-5, is GAGVSQSPRYKVTKRGQDVALRCDPISGHVSLYWYRQALGQGPEFLTYFNYEAQQDKSGLPNDRFSAERPEGSISTLTIQRTEQRDSAMYRCASSGRVGNQPQHFGDGTRLSIL.

The rearrangement joins TRBV5-6 to TRBJ2-7, with a weak D call TRBD1 (6 bases). The V end lost 4 bases, the J end lost 5 bases, and 13 bases lay between the germline ends. The CDR3 runs 13 residues. Germline V gene lookup returns CDR1 SGHDT and CDR2 YYEEEE. CDR3 sequence: CASSPGVSHEQYF. The CDR3 DNA is TGTGCCAGCAGCCCAGGGGTTTCCCACGAGCAGTACTTC.

The chain employs TRBV7-9 and TRBJ2-5; 8 bases align to TRBD1. Germline lookup yields CDR1 SEHNR and CDR2 FQNEAQ (reference sequence). The V and J ends lost 4 bases and 5 bases, in that order; junction bases with no gene match: 0. This CDR3 spans 12 amino acids. The DNA of the CDR3 is TGTGCCAGCAGCTGGGACAGGGAGACCCAGTACTTC. It codes for CASSWDRETQYF.

The rearrangement uses TRBV6-5 and TRBJ2-2; unclear D gene. The ends were cut back, 3 bases at V and 3 bases at J, with 11 bases in the middle. The CDR3 length is 15 residues. Looked up from germline, CDR1 is MNHEY and CDR2 is SVGAGI. CDR3 sequence (DNA): TGTGCCAGCAGTTATTACGACGGAGACACCGGGGAGCTGTTTTTT. The encoded protein is CASSYYDGDTGELFF.

V gene TRBV5-5 combines with J gene TRBJ1-5; TRBD1 matches 10 bases. The J segment lost 5 bases and the V segment lost 7 bases, leaving 3 bases of the junction unmatched. The germline CDR1 and CDR2 sequences are SGHKS and YYEKEE (reference sequence). The CDR3 consists of 13 residues. The CDR3 here is CASAGTGDQPQHF. Written as DNA, the CDR3 is TGTGCCAGCGCAGGGACAGGGGATCAGCCCCAGCATTTT.

V is TRBV2 and J is TRBJ2-3; D might be TRBD2 (5 bases). V was shortened by 8 bases and J by 4 bases, with 13 bases between the two germline ends. CDR1 and CDR2 (germline): SNHLY, FYNNEI. The CDR3 has 13 residues. In DNA, the CDR3 is TGTGCCAGCGATATGATGGGAGCAGATACGCAGTATTTT. Amino acids: CASDMMGADTQYF.

The chain couples TRBV7-9 to TRBJ2-1, with TRBD2 matching 11 bases. This CDR3 is built from 19 residues. J was trimmed by 0 bases and V by 5 bases; bases with no gene match: 12. Germline V lookup: CDR1 SEHNR, CDR2 FQNEAQ (reference sequence). CDR3 loop: CASSPPASGGHFSYNEQFF. The CDR3 DNA is TGTGCCAGCAGCCCCCCGGCTAGCGGGGGGCATTTCTCCTACAATGAGCAGTTCTTC.

About this clone: The junction shows a germline mismatch at one end, possibly a read error. This chain links TRBV2 with TRBJ2-1; maybe TRBD2 (7 bases). Germline V gene sequence: CDR1 SNHLY, CDR2 FYNNEI. The CDR3 length is 14 residues. The CDR3 here is CASSEGGAYNEQFF. The CDR3 bases are TGTGCCAGCAGCGAAGGGGGGGCCTACAATGAGCAGTTCTTC.